The clone carrying this T cell receptor beta chain was counted between two and nine times. Its antigen is unidentified. J was trimmed by 7 bases and V by 5 bases; bases with no gene match: 7. The germline CDR1 and CDR2 sequences are ENHRY and SYGVKD. The CDR3 sequence is 15 residues long. This entry is derived from a study of T cells in Graves' hyperthyroidism and ophthalmopathy. Findings and limits, study-wide: Blood also showed most of the thyroid clonotypes that were expanded above 0.001. Progression to ophthalmopathy was predicted a median of roughly 6.6 months early.

Amplification of TCR beta CDR3 regions used RNA as the template. First-round RT-PCR with HTBI primers amplified the TCR CDR3 region. MiXCR, applied by TCRdb to the multiplex PCR reads, yields one record per CDR3 protein. Of a few hundred thousand distinct CDR3 sequences detected, around 15% appear once; the ten largest clones hold roughly 3.4%. Every diagnosis used clinical symptoms, serum thyroxine and TRAb, thyroid ultrasound and orbital computed tomography. Fresh 10 ml peripheral blood yielded PBMCs. This clonotype originated in a woman in her 40s with Graves' ophthalmopathy. The sequencing input was blood. The chain has TRBV10-3 and TRBJ2-6, with 8 bases matching TRBD1. CDR3: CAISPGQGDANVLTF. The CDR3 DNA sequence: TGTGCCATCAGTCCCGGACAGGGTGATGCCAACGTCCTGACTTTC.